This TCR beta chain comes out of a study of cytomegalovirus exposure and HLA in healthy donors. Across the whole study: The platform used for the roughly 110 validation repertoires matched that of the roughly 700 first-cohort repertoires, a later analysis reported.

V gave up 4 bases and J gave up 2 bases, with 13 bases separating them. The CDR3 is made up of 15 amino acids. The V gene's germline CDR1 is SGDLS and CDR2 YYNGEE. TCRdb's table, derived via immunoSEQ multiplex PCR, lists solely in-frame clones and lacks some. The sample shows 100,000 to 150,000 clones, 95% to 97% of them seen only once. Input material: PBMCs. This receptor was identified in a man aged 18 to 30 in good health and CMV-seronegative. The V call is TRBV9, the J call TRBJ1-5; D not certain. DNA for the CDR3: TGTGCCAGCAGCTCTACCGCGATGGGCAATCAGCCCCAGCATTTT. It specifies CASSSTAMGNQPQHF.